These T cell receptor beta chains were read from a single sample in a study of blood T cell repertoires in COVID-19. Data came from immunoSEQ multiplex PCR; TCRdb stores just in-frame clones and leaves some out. Here the sample spans some 73,000 clones, about 80% being singletons. The sequenced sample consisted of peripheral blood. The receptors originated from a human donor in a cohort sampled during active COVID-19. Both conserved end residues are trimmed from each CDR3. Fields, in order: J gene, V gene, CDR3 protein.

TRBJ1-4	TRBV12-2	ASRFLGRGASGEKLF
TRBJ2-3	TRBV7-3	ASSPRVLDTQY
TRBJ1-2	TRBV6-6	ASRMDKTYGYT
TRBJ2-2	TRBV2	ASSEGQGWAGELF
TRBJ2-2	TRBV6-5	ASSRGQGDAGELF
TRBJ2-3	TRBV5-1	ASSPGQPNTQY
TRBJ2-5	TRBV6-2/TRBV6-3	ASSYGTVKETQY
TRBJ2-1	TRBV5-4	ASSLPGLAGPNEQF
TRBJ2-3	TRBV7-8	ASSIAVGTADTQY
TRBJ2-5	TRBV5-1	ASSLERGGLETQY
TRBJ2-7	TRBV2	ASSEPGTGDAYEQY
TRBJ2-7	TRBV2	ASRLTGSYEQY
TRBJ2-1	TRBV5-1	ASRPPGQGASSYNEQF
TRBJ2-1	TRBV11-1	ASSQGQGDNEQF
TRBJ2-7	TRBV2	ASRASGGSAYEQY